Below, one T cell receptor beta chain is given with its context. From germline, CDR1 is SQVTM and CDR2 ANQGSEA. Deletions cut 6 bases from V and 8 bases from J, with 14 bases between. This CDR3 spans 12 amino acids. The data were obtained in a study of T cell changes during pregnancy in multiple sclerosis. Assay used: immunoSEQ multiplex PCR; TCRdb lists only in-frame clones, some missing. The sample lists about 70,000 clones; about 92% were seen once. The sequences come from peripheral blood, collected after pregnancy. V is TRBV29-1 and J is TRBJ2-1; D may be TRBD1 (6 bases). The clonotype comes from a female donor with multiple sclerosis, enrolled in a pregnancy study. The CDR3 protein is CSVGHRSHEQFF. The CDR3 DNA sequence: TGCAGCGTGGGACACCGGTCGCATGAGCAGTTCTTC.